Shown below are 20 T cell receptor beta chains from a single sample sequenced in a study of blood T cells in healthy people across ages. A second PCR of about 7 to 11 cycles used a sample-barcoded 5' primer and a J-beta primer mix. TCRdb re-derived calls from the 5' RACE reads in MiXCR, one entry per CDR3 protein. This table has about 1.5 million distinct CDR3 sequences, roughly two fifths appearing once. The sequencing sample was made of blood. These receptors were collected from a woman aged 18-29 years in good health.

The CDR3 DNA follows: TGTGCCAGCAGTGATGGGACTAGCGGAAAATACGAGCAGTACTTC. Protein sequence: CASSDGTSGKYEQYF. The chain carries TRBV2 and TRBJ2-7; 11 bases agree with TRBD2. The V gene's germline CDR1 is SNHLY and CDR2 FYNNEI. The CDR3 is 15 amino acids. V shed 3 bases and J 4 bases; nucleotides not matched to a gene: 5.

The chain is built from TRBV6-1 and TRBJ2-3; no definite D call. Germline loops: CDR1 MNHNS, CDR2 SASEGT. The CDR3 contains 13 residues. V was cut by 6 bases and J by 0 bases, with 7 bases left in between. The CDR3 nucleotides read TGTGCCAGCAGGGTTTCCAGCACAGATACGCAGTATTTT. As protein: CASRVSSTDTQYF.

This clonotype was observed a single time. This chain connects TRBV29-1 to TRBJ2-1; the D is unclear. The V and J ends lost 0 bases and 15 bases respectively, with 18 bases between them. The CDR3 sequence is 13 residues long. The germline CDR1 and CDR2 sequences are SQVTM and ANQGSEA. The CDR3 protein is CSVEDLGRAFSFF. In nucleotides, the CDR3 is TGCAGCGTTGAAGATCTGGGCAGAGCCTTTTCGTTCTTC.

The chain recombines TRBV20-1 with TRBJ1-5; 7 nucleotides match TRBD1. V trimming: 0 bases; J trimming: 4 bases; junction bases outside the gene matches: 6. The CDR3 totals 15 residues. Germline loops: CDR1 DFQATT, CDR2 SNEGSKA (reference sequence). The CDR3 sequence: CSARDPTGRNQPQHF. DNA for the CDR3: TGCAGTGCTAGAGATCCGACAGGGAGGAATCAGCCCCAGCATTTT.

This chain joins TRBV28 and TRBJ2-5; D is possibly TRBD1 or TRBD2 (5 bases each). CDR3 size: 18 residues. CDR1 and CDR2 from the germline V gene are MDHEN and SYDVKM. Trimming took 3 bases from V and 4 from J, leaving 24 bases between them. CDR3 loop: CASSLRSRGVSPPETQYF. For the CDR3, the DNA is TGTGCCAGCAGTTTGAGGTCACGAGGGGTTTCCCCGCCAGAGACCCAGTACTTC.

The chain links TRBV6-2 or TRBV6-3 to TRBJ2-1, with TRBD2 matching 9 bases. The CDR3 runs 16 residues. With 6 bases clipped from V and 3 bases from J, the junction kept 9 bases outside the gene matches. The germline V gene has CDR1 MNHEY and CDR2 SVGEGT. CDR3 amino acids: CASSPWVAGVYNEQFF. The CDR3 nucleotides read TGTGCCAGCAGCCCTTGGGTAGCGGGAGTCTACAATGAGCAGTTCTTC.

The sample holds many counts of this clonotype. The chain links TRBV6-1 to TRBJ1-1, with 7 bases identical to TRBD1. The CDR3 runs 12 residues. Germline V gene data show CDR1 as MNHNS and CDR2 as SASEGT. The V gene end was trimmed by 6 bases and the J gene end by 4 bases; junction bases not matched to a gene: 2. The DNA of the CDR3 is TGTGCCAGCAGCTCAGGGGGCACTGAAGCTTTCTTT. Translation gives CASSSGGTEAFF.

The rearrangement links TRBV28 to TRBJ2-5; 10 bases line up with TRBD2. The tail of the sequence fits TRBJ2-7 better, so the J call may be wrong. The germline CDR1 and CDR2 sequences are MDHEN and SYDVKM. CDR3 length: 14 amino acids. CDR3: CASRRPSGSNEQYF. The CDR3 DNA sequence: TGTGCCAGCAGAAGACCTAGCGGGAGTAACGAGCAGTACTTC.

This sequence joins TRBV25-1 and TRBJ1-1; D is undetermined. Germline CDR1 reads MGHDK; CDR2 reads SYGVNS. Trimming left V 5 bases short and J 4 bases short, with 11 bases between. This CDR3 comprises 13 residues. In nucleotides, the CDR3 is TGTGCCAGCAGTCATTCGTCTCGCACTGAAGCTTTCTTT. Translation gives CASSHSSRTEAFF. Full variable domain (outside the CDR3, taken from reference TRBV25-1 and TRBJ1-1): EADIYQTPRYLVIGTGKKITLECSQTMGHDKMYWYQQDPGMELHLIHYSYGVNSTEKGDLSSESTVSRIRTEHFPLTLESARPSHTSQYLCASSHSSRTEAFFGQGTRLTVV.

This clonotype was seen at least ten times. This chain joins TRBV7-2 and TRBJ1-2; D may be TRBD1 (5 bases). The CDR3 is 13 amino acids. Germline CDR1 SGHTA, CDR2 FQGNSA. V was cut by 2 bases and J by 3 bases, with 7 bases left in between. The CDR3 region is CASSLQGHYGYTF. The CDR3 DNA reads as TGTGCCAGCAGCTTACAGGGCCACTATGGCTACACCTTC.

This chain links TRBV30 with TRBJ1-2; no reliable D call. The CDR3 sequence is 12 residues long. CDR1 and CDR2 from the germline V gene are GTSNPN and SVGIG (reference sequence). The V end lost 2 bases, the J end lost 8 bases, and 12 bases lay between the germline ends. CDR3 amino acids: CAWSTGAGGYTF. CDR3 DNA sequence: TGTGCCTGGAGTACCGGTGCCGGGGGCTACACCTTC.

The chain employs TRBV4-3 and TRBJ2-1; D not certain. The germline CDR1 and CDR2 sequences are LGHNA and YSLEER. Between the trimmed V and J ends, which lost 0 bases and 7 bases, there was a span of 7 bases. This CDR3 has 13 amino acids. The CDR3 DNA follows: TGCGCCAGCAGCCAAGATCTCTTTAATGAGCAGTTCTTC. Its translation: CASSQDLFNEQFF.

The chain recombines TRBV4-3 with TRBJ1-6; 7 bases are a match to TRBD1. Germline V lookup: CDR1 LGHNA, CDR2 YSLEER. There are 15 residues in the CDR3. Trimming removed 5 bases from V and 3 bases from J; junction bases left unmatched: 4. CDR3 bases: TGCGCCAGCAGCACCCGGGACAGCTATAATTCACCCCTCCACTTT. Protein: CASSTRDSYNSPLHF.

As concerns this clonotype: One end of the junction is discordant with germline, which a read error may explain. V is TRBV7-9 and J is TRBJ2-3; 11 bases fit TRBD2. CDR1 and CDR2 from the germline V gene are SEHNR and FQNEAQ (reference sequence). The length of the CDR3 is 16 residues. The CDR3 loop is CASSHPSGRIGDTRYF. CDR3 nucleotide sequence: TGTGCCAGCAGTCACCCTAGCGGGAGGATCGGAGATACGCGGTATTTT.

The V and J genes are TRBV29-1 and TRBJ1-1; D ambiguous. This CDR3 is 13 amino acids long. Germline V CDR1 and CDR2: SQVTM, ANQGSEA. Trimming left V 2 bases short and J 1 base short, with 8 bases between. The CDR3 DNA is TGCAGCGTTGAACCACTGGCGAACACTGAAGCTTTCTTT. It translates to CSVEPLANTEAFF.

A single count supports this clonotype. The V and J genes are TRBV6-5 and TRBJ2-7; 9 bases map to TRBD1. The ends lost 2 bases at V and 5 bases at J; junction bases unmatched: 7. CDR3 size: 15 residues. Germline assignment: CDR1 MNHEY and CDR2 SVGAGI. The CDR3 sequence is CASSYGGQGEDEQYF. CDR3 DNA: TGTGCCAGCAGTTACGGGGGACAGGGAGAGGACGAGCAGTACTTC.

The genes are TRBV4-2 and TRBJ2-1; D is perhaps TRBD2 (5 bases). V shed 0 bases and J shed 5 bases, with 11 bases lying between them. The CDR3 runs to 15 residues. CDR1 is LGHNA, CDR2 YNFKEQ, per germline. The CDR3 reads CASSQDFATNNEQFF. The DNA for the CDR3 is TGTGCCAGCAGCCAAGATTTCGCGACTAACAATGAGCAGTTCTTC.

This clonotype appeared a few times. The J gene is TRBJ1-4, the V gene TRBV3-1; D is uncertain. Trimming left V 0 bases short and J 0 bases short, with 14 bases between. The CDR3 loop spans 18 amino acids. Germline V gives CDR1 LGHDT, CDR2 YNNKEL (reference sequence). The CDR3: CASSQEVRSPATNEKLFF. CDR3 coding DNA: TGTGCCAGCAGCCAAGAAGTCAGGAGCCCTGCAACTAATGAAAAACTGTTTTTT.

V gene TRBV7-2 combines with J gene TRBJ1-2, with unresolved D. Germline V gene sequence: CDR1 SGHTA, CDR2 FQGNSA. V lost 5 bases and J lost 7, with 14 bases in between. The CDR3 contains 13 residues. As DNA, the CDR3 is TGTGCCAGCAGCGTTGCAGTTAAAGGTGGCTACACCTTC. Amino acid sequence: CASSVAVKGGYTF. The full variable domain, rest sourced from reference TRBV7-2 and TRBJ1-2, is GAGVSQSPSNKVTEKGKDVELRCDPISGHTALYWYRQSLGQGLEFLIYFQGNSAPDKSGLPSDRFSAERTGGSVSTLTIQRTQQEDSAVYLCASSVAVKGGYTFGSGTRLTVV.

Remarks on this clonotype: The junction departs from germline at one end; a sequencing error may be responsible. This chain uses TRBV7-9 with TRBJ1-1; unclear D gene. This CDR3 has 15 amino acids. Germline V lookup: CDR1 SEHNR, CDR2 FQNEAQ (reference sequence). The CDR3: CASSLAYQKNTEAFF. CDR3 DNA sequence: TGTGCCAGCAGCCTAGCGTATCAAAAGAACACTGAAGCTTTCTTT.